Included here is one T cell receptor (beta chain) sequence, with context. Libraries were prepared by immunoSEQ multiplex PCR; TCRdb keeps only in-frame clonotypes and omits some of them. The sample carries 210,000 or so clones, about 90% recorded once. The sample is drawn from a study of control samples from healthy donors and cancer patients. The germline V gene has CDR1 DFQATT and CDR2 SNEGSKA (reference sequence). The CDR3 has 13 residues. V shed 3 bases and J shed 1 base, with 6 bases lying between them. The chain is built from TRBV20-1 and TRBJ2-2, with D hard to call. The source is a young man in good health. Specimen: blood. This CDR3 reads CSASEVNTGELFF. The CDR3 coding sequence is TGCAGTGCTAGTGAGGTGAACACCGGGGAGCTGTTTTTT.